Following are 18 T cell receptor beta chains from one sample sequenced in a study of early T cells in non-severe SARS-CoV-2 infection. TCRdb redid the calling of the 5' RACE reads with MiXCR, one entry per CDR3 protein. The data contain about 60,000 distinct CDR3 sequences, around 5.6% of them singletons. Source material: whole blood. Every receptor here comes from an adult who was a healthcare worker with PCR-confirmed SARS-CoV-2 infection or an uninfected control (not recorded which).

This clonotype was picked up many times. This chain connects TRBV10-3 to TRBJ2-2; TRBD1 matches at 10 bases. The CDR3 is made up of 14 amino acids. Germline trimming cut 2 bases from V and 9 bases from J; bases unmatched to any gene: 3. Looked up from germline, CDR1 is ENHRY and CDR2 is SYGVKD. CDR3 protein: CAISEGQGVRELFF. CDR3 coding DNA: TGTGCCATCAGTGAGGGACAGGGGGTCCGGGAGCTGTTTTTT.

This rearrangement joins TRBV19 to TRBJ2-5, with 10 nucleotides matching TRBD1. Per germline, CDR1 LNHDA and CDR2 SQIVND (reference sequence). The CDR3 totals 15 residues. The trim removed 5 bases at V and 4 bases at J, leaving 7 bases unmatched. CDR3 loop: CASSSGQGDVETQYF. CDR3 nucleotides: TGTGCCAGTAGTTCCGGACAGGGGGATGTAGAGACCCAGTACTTC.

This clonotype showed up many times. V is TRBV12-3 or TRBV12-4 and J is TRBJ2-1; D perhaps matches TRBD1 (6 bases). This CDR3 is 12 amino acids long. V lost 7 bases and J lost 7, with 11 bases in between. The DNA for the CDR3 is TGTGCCAGCATCCAGGGGAAGAATGAGCAGTTCTTC. Its protein is CASIQGKNEQFF.

This clonotype was detected ten times or more. The chain carries TRBV6-6 and TRBJ1-5; D perhaps matches TRBD1 (6 bases). The germline V and J ends were trimmed by 6 bases and 5 bases, with 17 bases remaining between them. The germline V gene has CDR1 MNHNY and CDR2 SVGAGI (reference sequence). The CDR3 consists of 15 residues. CDR3 nucleotides: TGTGCCAGCAGGACCTGGGACACTAGGGATCAGCCCCAGCATTTT. Protein: CASRTWDTRDQPQHF.

At least ten counts were recorded for this clonotype. This chain uses TRBV19 with TRBJ1-2; possibly TRBD1 for D (5 bases). This CDR3 contains 14 residues. Germline V gives CDR1 LNHDA, CDR2 SQIVND (reference sequence). The V end lost 6 bases, the J end lost 4 bases, and 15 bases lay between the germline ends. The CDR3 sequence is CASSSRDGIYGYTF. In DNA form, the CDR3 reads TGTGCCAGTAGCTCTAGGGACGGAATCTATGGCTACACCTTC.

The sample holds a few counts of this clonotype. V gene TRBV12-3 or TRBV12-4 combines with J gene TRBJ2-5; 8 bases are shared with TRBD2. Losses at the gene ends were 1 base for V and 4 bases for J; bases not matched to a gene: 5. This CDR3 comprises 15 residues. CDR3 nucleotide sequence: TGTGCCAGCAGTTTAGGGAGCGGGGGAGGAGAGACCCAGTACTTC. As protein: CASSLGSGGGETQYF.

This clonotype was seen at least ten times. The rearrangement joins TRBV5-1 to TRBJ2-1; unclear D gene. Trimming took 0 bases from V and 5 from J, leaving 6 bases between them. CDR3 length: 13 residues. CDR1 and CDR2 from the germline V gene are SGHRS and YFSETQ. Here the CDR3 DNA reads TGCGCCAGCAGCTTGGATCGAAACAATGAGCAGTTCTTC. This translates into CASSLDRNNEQFF.

In its sample, this clonotype was seen many times. V gene TRBV6-1 combines with J gene TRBJ1-1, with TRBD1 matching over 8 bases. This CDR3 contains 15 residues. V lost 6 bases to trimming and J lost 6 bases; unmatched junction nucleotides: 12. CDR1 and CDR2 from the germline V gene are MNHNS and SASEGT. CDR3 region: CASSILEQGVAEAFF. In DNA, the CDR3 is TGTGCCAGCAGCATACTCGAACAGGGGGTCGCTGAAGCTTTCTTT.

The chain links TRBV7-9 to TRBJ2-7; D is perhaps TRBD1 (5 bases). The CDR3 runs to 16 residues. Germline V gene data show CDR1 as SEHNR and CDR2 as FQNEAQ (reference sequence). V gave up 1 base and J gave up 6 bases, with 19 bases separating them. CDR3 sequence reads: CASSLDPRDPRVEQYF. CDR3 DNA: TGTGCCAGCAGCTTAGACCCCAGGGATCCCCGGGTCGAGCAGTACTTC. The full variable domain, its missing parts supplied by reference TRBV7-9 and TRBJ2-7, is DTGVSQNPRHKITKRGQNVTFRCDPISEHNRLYWYRQTLGQGPEFLTYFQNEAQLEKSRLLSDRFSAERPKGSFSTLEIQRTEQGDSAMYLCASSLDPRDPRVEQYFGPGTRLTVT.

There are many counts of this clonotype. The chain uses TRBV6-4 and TRBJ2-3; 10 nucleotides match TRBD2. With V trimmed by 5 bases and J by 6 bases, 8 bases remained unmatched. Germline V gene data show CDR1 as MRHNA and CDR2 as SNTAGT. CDR3 length: 15 amino acids. Written as DNA, the CDR3 is TGTGCCAGCAGTTCAACAGCGGGGGGGCCCGATACGCAGTATTTT. Amino acids: CASSSTAGGPDTQYF.

J is TRBJ2-1 and V is TRBV7-9; tentative D call: TRBD1 (5 bases). Trimming took off 10 bases at V and 4 bases at J, with 17 bases between the two ends. The CDR3 totals 14 residues. Germline CDR1 reads SEHNR; CDR2 reads FQNEAQ (reference sequence). For the CDR3, the DNA is TGTGCCACTCAACCTGCCAGGGAATACAATGAGCAGTTCTTC. Residues: CATQPAREYNEQFF.

This clonotype was recorded at least ten times. The chain is built from TRBV20-1 and TRBJ2-7; a possible D gene is TRBD2 (5 bases). Trimming shortened V by 3 bases and J by 0 bases, and 12 bases separated the two germline ends. The CDR3 runs to 14 residues. Per germline, CDR1 DFQATT and CDR2 SNEGSKA (reference sequence). CDR3 residues: CSASSSPSSYEQYF. The DNA for the CDR3 is TGCAGTGCTAGCTCTAGCCCGAGCTCCTACGAGCAGTACTTC.

This clonotype was detected many times. V usage is TRBV28 and J usage is TRBJ1-5; D not resolved. The CDR3 length is 18 residues. Trimming took off 1 base at V and 5 bases at J, with 21 bases between the two ends. In germline, CDR1 is MDHEN, CDR2 SYDVKM. CDR3 DNA: TGTGCCAGCAGTTTATCGGTAGGCATCGGGTCGGTCGATCAGCCCCAGCATTTT. Its protein product is CASSLSVGIGSVDQPQHF.

The sample holds a few counts of this clonotype. The chain combines TRBV7-2 with TRBJ2-5; tentatively, D is TRBD1 (5 bases). The CDR3 consists of 15 residues. V gave up 1 base and J gave up 1 base, with 10 bases separating them. Germline CDR1 and CDR2: SGHTA and FQGNSA. The CDR3 is CASSLVDRSQETQYF. The DNA for the CDR3 is TGTGCCAGCAGCTTAGTTGACAGAAGCCAAGAGACCCAGTACTTC.

This clonotype has a handful of counts. The chain has TRBV6-5 and TRBJ1-2; 8 bases fit TRBD1. With 2 bases clipped from V and 4 bases from J, the junction kept 9 bases outside the gene matches. The CDR3 is 16 residues long. Germline V gene sequence: CDR1 MNHEY, CDR2 SVGAGI. DNA of the CDR3: TGTGCCAGCAGTTACGGGACAGGCGGCCTGGGCTATGGCTACACCTTC. It yields the protein CASSYGTGGLGYGYTF.

The chain uses TRBV27 and TRBJ1-6; D ambiguous. Trimming pared 3 bases from V and 14 bases from J, leaving 20 bases between. Germline-derived CDR1 and CDR2 are MNHEY and SMNVEV (reference sequence). This CDR3 contains 15 residues. The CDR3 DNA reads as TGTGCCAGCAGTTTGATCCCCCCCGGGTCTATGGCCCTCCACTTT. This sequence encodes CASSLIPPGSMALHF.

This clonotype was seen ten or more times. CDR3: CASSLAQGAVEYF. The CDR3 coding sequence is TGTGCCAGCAGCTTAGCGCAGGGGGCAGTGGAGTACTTC. V gene TRBV7-9 combines with J gene TRBJ2-7; 8 bases align to TRBD1. CDR3 size: 13 residues. J lost 11 bases, V lost 0 bases, and 6 bases had no gene match. Germline CDR1 SEHNR, CDR2 FQNEAQ (reference sequence).

This clonotype showed up many times. The chain employs TRBV11-2 and TRBJ2-7; tentative D call: TRBD1 (5 bases). The CDR3 consists of 13 residues. Germline lookup yields CDR1 SGHAT and CDR2 FQNNGV. Trimming left V 2 bases short and J 4 bases short, with 9 bases between. CDR3 amino acids: CASSLPPGYEQYF. Written as DNA, the CDR3 is TGTGCCAGCAGCTTACCACCAGGGTACGAGCAGTACTTC.